Listed below are T cell receptor beta chains from one sample, sequenced in a study of T-cell reconstitution after alpha-beta-depleted transplantation in children. TCRdb recomputed calls from the PCR reads with MiXCR, one row per CDR3 protein. Of about 440,000 distinct CDR3 sequences in the sample, around 46% were seen once. The sequenced sample was PBMCs, obtained before TCRalphabeta/CD19-depleted stem cell transplant. All receptors come from a girl aged 2-10 years with aplastic anemia, due to receive a stem cell transplant. Each CDR3 is given without its conserved first and last residue. The D gene is left open where the match is weak. Clone size is given for some rows only: seen once, a few or many times, or a class if the clone is expanded.

d_call,v_call,clone_size,cdr3_aa
NA,TRBV19,few,ASSIWDGGYT
NA,TRBV29-1,NA,SVEDLRPNTEAF
TRBD2,TRBV20-1,NA,SARVGASGRIRY
NA,TRBV7-2,NA,ASSPGPSGYEQY
TRBD1,TRBV5-1,many,ASSPGQGVTGELF
NA,TRBV6-2/TRBV6-3,NA,ASSTRMDEQF
NA,TRBV30,many,AWRGGPAYNEQF
TRBD2,TRBV11-1,NA,ASSWPSSGRGNEQF
TRBD2,TRBV20-1,few,SAREKDGLVSNNEQF
TRBD2,TRBV20-1,once,SASWTSGSADTQY
TRBD2,TRBV7-2,few,ASSPRGPSGGEEF
TRBD2,TRBV7-9,many,ASSDLAALGNEQF
NA,TRBV28,NA,ASSHNIQGGETQY
TRBD2,TRBV7-6,once,ASSNSGGTYEQY
NA,TRBV7-2,NA,ASSSYKAKNIQY
TRBD1,TRBV6-1,NA,ASSRQGLGTYEQY
NA,TRBV5-1,NA,ASSFEGLLYEQY
TRBD1,TRBV7-9,few,ASSFGQGRLGYT
NA,TRBV6-2/TRBV6-3,NA,ASSTTPDTQY
TRBD2,TRBV6-5,NA,ASSPTPGLAAETQY
TRBD1,TRBV30,few,ACNAGGGNTIY
NA,TRBV5-1,NA,ASSFRGSTYEQY
NA,TRBV6-4,few,ASSDANNEQF
NA,TRBV20-1,many,SASDLKRAF
TRBD1,TRBV19,few,ASSPDRGIGEQY
NA,TRBV18,few,ASSNLQGLGYEQY
NA,TRBV19,NA,ASSIQGPAGELF
NA,TRBV6-2/TRBV6-3,NA,ASSYRPALLALNEQF
NA,TRBV10-3,NA,AISVGVTEAF
NA,TRBV5-1,many,ASSFIGKGTDTQY
NA,TRBV20-1,NA,SAPSGPSDPVVGETQY
NA,TRBV20-1,NA,SASLSGYSMYNEQF
TRBD1,TRBV24-1,few,ATSERTGDGYT